A single T cell receptor (beta chain) is shown here with its context. V gave up 5 bases and J gave up 0 bases, with 11 bases separating them. The CDR3 is 15 amino acids. CDR1 MNHNS and CDR2 SASEGT come from the germline V gene. The data belong to a study of cytomegalovirus exposure and HLA in healthy donors. Across the study: Later, an analysis reported that the 120 or so validation repertoires had used the same platform as the roughly 650 first-cohort repertoires.

Only in-frame clones appear in the TCRdb table, and some are missing; sequencing was by immunoSEQ multiplex PCR. This table holds roughly 70,000 clones, about 97% found once. The sample comprised PBMCs. This receptor was obtained from a woman younger than 35 in good health and CMV-seropositive. The chain carries TRBV6-1 and TRBJ1-3; no reliable D call. CDR3 bases: TGTGCCAGCAGTAACAGCCCTTACTCTGGAAACACCATATATTTT. It specifies CASSNSPYSGNTIYF.